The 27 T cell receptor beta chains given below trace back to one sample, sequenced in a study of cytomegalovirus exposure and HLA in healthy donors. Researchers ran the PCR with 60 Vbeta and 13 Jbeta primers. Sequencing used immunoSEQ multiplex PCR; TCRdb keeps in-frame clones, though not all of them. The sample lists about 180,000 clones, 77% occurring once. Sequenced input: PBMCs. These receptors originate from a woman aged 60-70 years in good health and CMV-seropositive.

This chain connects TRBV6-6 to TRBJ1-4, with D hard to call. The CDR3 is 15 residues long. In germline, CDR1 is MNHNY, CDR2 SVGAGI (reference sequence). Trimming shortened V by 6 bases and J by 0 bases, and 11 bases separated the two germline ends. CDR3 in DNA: TGTGCCAGCAGCCGCCTCAAGCCAACTAATGAAAAACTGTTTTTT. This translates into CASSRLKPTNEKLFF.

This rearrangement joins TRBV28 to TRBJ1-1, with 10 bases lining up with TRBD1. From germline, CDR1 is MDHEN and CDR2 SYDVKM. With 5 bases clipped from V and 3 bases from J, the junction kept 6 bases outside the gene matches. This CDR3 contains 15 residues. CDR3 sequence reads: CASSNPGTGDTEAFF. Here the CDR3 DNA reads TGTGCCAGCAGTAACCCCGGGACAGGGGACACTGAAGCTTTCTTT.

The CDR3 loop is CASRPGHANYGYTF. CDR3 sequence (DNA): TGTGCCAGCAGACCCGGACACGCTAACTATGGCTACACCTTC. V gene TRBV11-3 combines with J gene TRBJ1-2, with D tentatively TRBD1 (5 bases). With 6 bases removed from V and 0 bases from J, the gap between germline ends came to 11 bases. CDR1 and CDR2 (germline): SGHNT, YENEEA. The CDR3 has 14 amino acids.

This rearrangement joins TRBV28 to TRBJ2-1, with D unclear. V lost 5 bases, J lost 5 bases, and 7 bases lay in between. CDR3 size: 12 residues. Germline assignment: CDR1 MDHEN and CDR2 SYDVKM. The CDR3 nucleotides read TGTGCCAGCAGTCTAGAAAACAATGAGCAGTTCTTC. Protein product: CASSLENNEQFF.

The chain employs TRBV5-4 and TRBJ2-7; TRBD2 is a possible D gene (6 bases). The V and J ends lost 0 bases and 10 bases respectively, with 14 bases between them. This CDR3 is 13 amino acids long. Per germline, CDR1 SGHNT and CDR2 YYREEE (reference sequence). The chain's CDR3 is CASSLAGPGGQYF. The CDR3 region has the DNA TGTGCCAGCAGCTTGGCGGGACCCGGGGGTCAGTACTTC.

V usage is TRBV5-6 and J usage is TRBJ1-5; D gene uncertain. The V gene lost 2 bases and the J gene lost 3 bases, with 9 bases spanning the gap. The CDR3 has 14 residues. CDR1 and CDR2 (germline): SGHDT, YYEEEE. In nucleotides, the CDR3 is TGTGCCAGCAGCTTAAGCGGGTTCAATCAGCCCCAGCATTTT. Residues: CASSLSGFNQPQHF.

The CDR3 region is CASRDRGRGYGYTF. Written as DNA, the CDR3 is TGTGCCAGTAGGGACAGGGGCCGGGGCTATGGCTACACCTTC. This sequence joins TRBV19 and TRBJ1-2; TRBD1 matches at 9 bases. The CDR3 has 14 residues. V shed 6 bases, J shed 4 bases, and the junction held 6 bases outside the gene matches. CDR1 and CDR2 (germline): LNHDA, SQIVND (reference sequence).

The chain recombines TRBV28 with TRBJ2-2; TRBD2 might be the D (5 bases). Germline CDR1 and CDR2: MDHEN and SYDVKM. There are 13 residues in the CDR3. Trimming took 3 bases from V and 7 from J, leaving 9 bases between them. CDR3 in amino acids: CASSFSVGGELFF. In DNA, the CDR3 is TGTGCCAGCAGTTTTAGCGTTGGCGGGGAGCTGTTTTTT.

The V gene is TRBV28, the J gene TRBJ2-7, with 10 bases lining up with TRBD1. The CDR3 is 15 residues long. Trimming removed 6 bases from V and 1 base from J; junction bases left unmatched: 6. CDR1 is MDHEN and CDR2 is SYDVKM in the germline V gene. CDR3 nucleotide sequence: TGTGCCAGCAGAAAAGGACAGGGGGTTTCCTACGAGCAGTACTTC. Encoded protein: CASRKGQGVSYEQYF.

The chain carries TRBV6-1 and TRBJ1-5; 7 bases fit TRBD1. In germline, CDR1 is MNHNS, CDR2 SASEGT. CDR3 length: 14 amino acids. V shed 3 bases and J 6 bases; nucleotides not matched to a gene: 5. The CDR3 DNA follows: TGTGCCAGCAGTGAGCGACAGGGCAGTCAGCCCCAGCATTTT. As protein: CASSERQGSQPQHF.

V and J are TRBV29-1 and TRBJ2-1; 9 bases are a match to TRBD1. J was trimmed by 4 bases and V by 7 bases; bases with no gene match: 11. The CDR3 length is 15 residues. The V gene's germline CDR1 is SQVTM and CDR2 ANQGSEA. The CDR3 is CSASSGTGSYNEQFF. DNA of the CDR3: TGCAGCGCCTCCTCCGGGACAGGGTCTTACAATGAGCAGTTCTTC.

CDR3 sequence (DNA): TGCAGCGTCGGGTCCACCCCGGTTAGCACAGATACGCAGTATTTT. Translated: CSVGSTPVSTDTQYF. The gene calls are TRBV29-1 and TRBJ2-3; the D is unclear. V gave up 6 bases and J gave up 0 bases, with 16 bases separating them. Germline CDR1 and CDR2: SQVTM and ANQGSEA. This CDR3 region has 15 residues.

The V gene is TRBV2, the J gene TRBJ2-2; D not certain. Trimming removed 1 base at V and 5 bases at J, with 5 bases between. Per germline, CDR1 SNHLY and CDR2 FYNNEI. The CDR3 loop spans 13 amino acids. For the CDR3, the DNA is TGTGCCAGCAGTGAAGGAGAAACCGGGGAGCTGTTTTTT. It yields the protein CASSEGETGELFF.

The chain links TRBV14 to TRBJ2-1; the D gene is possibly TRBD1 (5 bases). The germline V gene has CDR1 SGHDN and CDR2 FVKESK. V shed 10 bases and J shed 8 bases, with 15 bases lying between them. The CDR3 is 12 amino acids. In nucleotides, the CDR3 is TGTGCCACCTCCTGGGGCGGCTATGAGCAGTTCTTC. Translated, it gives CATSWGGYEQFF. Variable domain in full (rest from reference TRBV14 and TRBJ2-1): EAGVTQFPSHSVIEKGQTVTLRCDPISGHDNLYWYRRVMGKEIKFLLHFVKESKQDESGMPNNRFLAERTGGTYSTLKVQPAELEDSGVYFCATSWGGYEQFFGPGTRLTVL.

The CDR3 nucleotides read TGTGCCAGCAGCGGGGTAGCGGGAGTCACAGATACGCAGTATTTT. Translation: CASSGVAGVTDTQYF. This chain uses TRBV9 with TRBJ2-3; 9 positions match TRBD2. This CDR3 region has 15 residues. CDR1 is SGDLS and CDR2 is YYNGEE in the germline V gene. V was clipped by 3 bases and J by 2 bases; unmatched bases: 4.

The CDR3 nucleotides read TGCGCCAGCAGCTCCGGGACAGTGGAGGAAAAACTGTTTTTT. Its protein is CASSSGTVEEKLFF. V usage is TRBV5-1 and J usage is TRBJ1-4; the match to TRBD1 covers 7 bases. Germline-derived CDR1 and CDR2 are SGHRS and YFSETQ. CDR3 length: 14 residues. V was pared by 3 bases and J by 8 bases, with 7 bases of the junction left unmatched.

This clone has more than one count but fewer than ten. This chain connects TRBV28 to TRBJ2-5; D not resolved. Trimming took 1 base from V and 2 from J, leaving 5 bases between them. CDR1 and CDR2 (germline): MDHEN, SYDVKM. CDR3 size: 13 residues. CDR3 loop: CASSLYSQETQYF. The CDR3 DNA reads TGTGCCAGCAGTTTATACAGTCAAGAGACCCAGTACTTC.

The CDR3, as DNA: TGTGCCAGCAGCCAGGCTGAACAGGGACGAGCTTTCTTT. Translating it yields CASSQAEQGRAFF. This chain connects TRBV4-2 to TRBJ1-1, with D tentatively TRBD1 (6 bases). Per germline, CDR1 LGHNA and CDR2 YNFKEQ. The CDR3 totals 13 residues. Trimming removed 3 bases at V and 10 bases at J, with 15 bases between.

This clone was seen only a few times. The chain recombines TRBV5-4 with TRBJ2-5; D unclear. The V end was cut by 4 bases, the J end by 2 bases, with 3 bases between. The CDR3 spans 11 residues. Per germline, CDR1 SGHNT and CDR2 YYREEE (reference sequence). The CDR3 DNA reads TGTGCCAGCAGCCAACAAGAGACCCAGTACTTC. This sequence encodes CASSQQETQYF.

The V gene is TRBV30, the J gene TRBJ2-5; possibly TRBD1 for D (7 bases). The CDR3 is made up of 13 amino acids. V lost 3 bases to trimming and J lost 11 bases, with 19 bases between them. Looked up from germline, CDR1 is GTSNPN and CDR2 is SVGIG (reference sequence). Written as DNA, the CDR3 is TGTGCCTGGAGCCCGAGGGGGCCGGGGGAGCAGTACTTC. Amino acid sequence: CAWSPRGPGEQYF.

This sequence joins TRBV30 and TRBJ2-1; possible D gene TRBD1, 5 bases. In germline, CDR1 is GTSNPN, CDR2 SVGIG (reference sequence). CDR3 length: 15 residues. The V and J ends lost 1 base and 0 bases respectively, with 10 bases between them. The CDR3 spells CAWSGGHYSYNEQFF. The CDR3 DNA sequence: TGTGCCTGGAGTGGAGGACACTACTCCTACAATGAGCAGTTCTTC.

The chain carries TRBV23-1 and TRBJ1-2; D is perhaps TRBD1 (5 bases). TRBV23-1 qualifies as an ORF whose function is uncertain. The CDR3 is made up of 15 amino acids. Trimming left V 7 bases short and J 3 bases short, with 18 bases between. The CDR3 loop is CASKKGRGGHYGYTF. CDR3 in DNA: TGCGCCAGCAAAAAGGGGAGGGGAGGGCACTATGGCTACACCTTC.

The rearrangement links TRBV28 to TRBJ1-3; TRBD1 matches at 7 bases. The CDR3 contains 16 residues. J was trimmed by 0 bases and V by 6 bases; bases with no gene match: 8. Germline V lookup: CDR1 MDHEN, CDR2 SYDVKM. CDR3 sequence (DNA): TGTGCCAGCAGGCGACAGGGCTCGCACTCTGGAAACACCATATATTTT. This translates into CASRRQGSHSGNTIYF.

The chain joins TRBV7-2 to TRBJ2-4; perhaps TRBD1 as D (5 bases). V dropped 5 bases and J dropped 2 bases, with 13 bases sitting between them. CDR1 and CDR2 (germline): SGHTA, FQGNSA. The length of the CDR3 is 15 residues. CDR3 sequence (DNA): TGTGCCAGCAGCCTTAGAGTGGACACCAAAAACATTCAGTACTTC. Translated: CASSLRVDTKNIQYF. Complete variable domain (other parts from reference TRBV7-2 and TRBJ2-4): GAGVSQSPSNKVTEKGKDVELRCDPISGHTALYWYRQSLGQGLEFLIYFQGNSAPDKSGLPSDRFSAERTGGSVSTLTIQRTQQEDSAVYLCASSLRVDTKNIQYFGAGTRLSVL.

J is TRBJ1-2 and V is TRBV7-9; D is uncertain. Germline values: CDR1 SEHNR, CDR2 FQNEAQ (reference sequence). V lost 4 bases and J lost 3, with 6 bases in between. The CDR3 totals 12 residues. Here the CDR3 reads CASSYGYYGYTF. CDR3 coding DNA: TGTGCCAGCAGCTACGGGTACTATGGCTACACCTTC. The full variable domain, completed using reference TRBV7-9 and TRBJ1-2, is DTGVSQNPRHKITKRGQNVTFRCDPISEHNRLYWYRQTLGQGPEFLTYFQNEAQLEKSRLLSDRFSAERPKGSFSTLEIQRTEQGDSAMYLCASSYGYYGYTFGSGTRLTVV.

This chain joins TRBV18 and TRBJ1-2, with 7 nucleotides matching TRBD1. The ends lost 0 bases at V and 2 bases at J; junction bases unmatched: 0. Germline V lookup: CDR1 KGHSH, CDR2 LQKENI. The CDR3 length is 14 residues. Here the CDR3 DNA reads TGTGCCAGCTCACCACCGGGACAGAACTATGGCTACACCTTC. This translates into CASSPPGQNYGYTF.

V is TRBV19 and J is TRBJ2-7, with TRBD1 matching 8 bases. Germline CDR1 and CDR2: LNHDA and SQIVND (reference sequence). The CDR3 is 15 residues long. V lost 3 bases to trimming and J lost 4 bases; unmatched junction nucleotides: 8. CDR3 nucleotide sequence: TGTGCCAGTAGTATGAAGGCAGGGGGCAGATACGAGCAGTACTTC. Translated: CASSMKAGGRYEQYF. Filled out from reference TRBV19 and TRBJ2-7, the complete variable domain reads DGGITQSPKYLFRKEGQNVTLSCEQNLNHDAMYWYRQDPGQGLRLIYYSQIVNDFQKGDIAEGYSVSREKKESFPLTVTSAQKNPTAFYLCASSMKAGGRYEQYFGPGTRLTVT.